This T cell receptor (beta chain) derives from a study of blood T cell repertoires in COVID-19. Losses at the gene ends were 6 bases for V and 5 bases for J; bases not matched to a gene: 6. CDR3 length equals 14 residues. Germline V gene data show CDR1 as SNHLY and CDR2 as FYNNEI. Profiled with immunoSEQ multiplex PCR; TCRdb holds only in-frame clones, not every one. This sample has 150,000 to 200,000 clones, with approximately 80% found just once. The V and J genes are TRBV2 and TRBJ2-5; 10 bases align to TRBD1. The clonotype originates from a man aged 45-60 years who had recovered from COVID-19. The sequencing sample was made of PBMCs or T cells enriched from blood (not recorded which). The CDR3 region is CASSPGQGTETQYF. In DNA form, the CDR3 reads TGTGCCAGCAGCCCGGGACAGGGGACGGAGACCCAGTACTTC.